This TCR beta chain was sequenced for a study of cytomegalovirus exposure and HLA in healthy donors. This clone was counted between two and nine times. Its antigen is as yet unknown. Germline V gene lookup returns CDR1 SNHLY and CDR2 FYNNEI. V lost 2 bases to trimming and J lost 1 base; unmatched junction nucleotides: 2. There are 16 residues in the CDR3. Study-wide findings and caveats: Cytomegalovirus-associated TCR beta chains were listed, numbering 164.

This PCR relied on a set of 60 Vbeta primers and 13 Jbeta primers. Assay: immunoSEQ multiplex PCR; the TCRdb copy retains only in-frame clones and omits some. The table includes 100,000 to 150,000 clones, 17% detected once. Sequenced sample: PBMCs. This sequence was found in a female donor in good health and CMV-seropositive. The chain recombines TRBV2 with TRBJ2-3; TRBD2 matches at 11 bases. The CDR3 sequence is CASSEQTSGGTDTQYF. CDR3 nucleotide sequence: TGTGCCAGCAGTGAACAGACTAGCGGGGGCACAGATACGCAGTATTTT.